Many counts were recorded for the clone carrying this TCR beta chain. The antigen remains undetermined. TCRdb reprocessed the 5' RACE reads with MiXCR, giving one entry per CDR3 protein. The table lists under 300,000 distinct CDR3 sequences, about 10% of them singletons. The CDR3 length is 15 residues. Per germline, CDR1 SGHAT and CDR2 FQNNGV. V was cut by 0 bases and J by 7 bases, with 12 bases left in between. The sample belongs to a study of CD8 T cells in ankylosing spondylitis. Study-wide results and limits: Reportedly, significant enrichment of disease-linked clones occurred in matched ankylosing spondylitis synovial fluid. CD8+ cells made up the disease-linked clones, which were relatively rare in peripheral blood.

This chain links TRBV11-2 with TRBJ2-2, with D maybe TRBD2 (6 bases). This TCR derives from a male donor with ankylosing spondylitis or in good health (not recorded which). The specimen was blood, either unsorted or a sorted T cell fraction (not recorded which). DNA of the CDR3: TGTGCCAGCAGCTTAGAGTCTAGCGTACACGGGGAGCTGTTTTTT. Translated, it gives CASSLESSVHGELFF.